Below are 15 T cell receptor beta chains sequenced from a single sample in a study of T cells in Graves' hyperthyroidism and ophthalmopathy. The investigators amplified TCR beta CDR3 regions from RNA transcripts. During a first-round RT-PCR of the TCR CDR3, the HTBI primer set was used. TCRdb reprocessed the multiplex PCR reads via MiXCR and lists one record per CDR3 protein. The sample has fewer than 650,000 distinct CDR3 sequences; about 14% are singletons. Sequencing was performed on blood. The receptors here all came from a woman aged 40 to 50 with Graves' ophthalmopathy.

The rearrangement uses TRBV12-3 or TRBV12-4 and TRBJ2-7, with 8 bases that match TRBD2. J lost 4 bases, V lost 6 bases, and 5 bases had no gene match. The CDR3 is 13 amino acids. The chain's CDR3 is CASRQRELYEQYF. The CDR3 nucleotides are TGTGCCAGCAGACAGCGGGAGCTATACGAGCAGTACTTC.

The sample holds many counts of this clonotype. The chain joins TRBV7-9 to TRBJ2-7; 14 nucleotides agree with TRBD2. Trimming at V came to 4 bases and at J to 4 bases, leaving 3 bases not matched to a gene. This CDR3 is 15 amino acids long. Germline V gene lookup returns CDR1 SEHNR and CDR2 FQNEAQ (reference sequence). CDR3 amino acids: CASSSTSGRVYEQYF. As DNA, the CDR3 is TGTGCCAGCAGCTCGACTAGCGGGAGGGTGTACGAGCAGTACTTC.

This clonotype was seen ten or more times. The J gene is TRBJ1-2, the V gene TRBV5-1; 7 nucleotides align to TRBD1. The CDR3 length is 13 residues. J lost 5 bases, V lost 4 bases, and 5 bases had no gene match. The germline gives CDR1 SGHRS, CDR2 YFSETQ. In DNA, the CDR3 is TGCGCCAGCAGCGGTTTACAGGGGTATGGCTACACCTTC. It translates to CASSGLQGYGYTF.

This clonotype has just a few counts. This chain links TRBV12-3 or TRBV12-4 with TRBJ2-2; possibly TRBD1 for D (5 bases). CDR3 length equals 15 residues. V was clipped by 5 bases and J by 1 base, with 11 bases between them. The CDR3: CASSQTEQNTGELFF. The CDR3 DNA reads as TGTGCCAGCAGTCAGACAGAACAGAACACCGGGGAGCTGTTTTTT.

This clonotype has just a few counts. V gene TRBV29-1 combines with J gene TRBJ1-1; 11 bases line up with TRBD1. The CDR3 is made up of 15 amino acids. Looked up from germline, CDR1 is SQVTM and CDR2 is ANQGSEA. After removal of 5 bases from V and 1 base from J, the junction contained 6 bases not matched to a gene. CDR3 residues: CSVLGQGAKNTEAFF. DNA of the CDR3: TGCAGCGTTCTTGGACAGGGGGCTAAGAACACTGAAGCTTTCTTT. Supplemented by reference TRBV29-1 and TRBJ1-1, the full variable domain reads SAVISQKPSRDICQRGTSLTIQCQVDSQVTMMFWYRQQPGQSLTLIATANQGSEATYESGFVIDKFPISRPNLTFSTLTVSNMSPEDSSIYLCSVLGQGAKNTEAFFGQGTRLTVV.

V usage is TRBV20-1 and J usage is TRBJ2-3; possibly TRBD2 for D (5 bases). Germline V gene lookup returns CDR1 DFQATT and CDR2 SNEGSKA (reference sequence). V shed 0 bases and J shed 0 bases, with 7 bases lying between them. The CDR3 length is 14 residues. CDR3 residues: CSARDRGSTDTQYF. The CDR3 DNA sequence: TGCAGTGCTAGAGATCGCGGGAGCACAGATACGCAGTATTTT.

The sample holds a few counts of this clonotype. It may be a read error: a sequence one base away is much more abundant. The chain couples TRBV28 to TRBJ2-7; tentatively, D is TRBD1 or TRBD2 (5 bases each). Germline loops: CDR1 MDHEN, CDR2 SYDVKM. CDR3 size: 13 residues. Trimming pared 7 bases from V and 2 bases from J, leaving 12 bases between. Written as DNA, the CDR3 is TGTGCCAGCACCCGGGACCGCGCCTACGAGCAGTACTTC. This encodes CASTRDRAYEQYF.

This clonotype was seen ten or more times. J is TRBJ2-5 and V is TRBV6-6; TRBD2 might be the D (6 bases). V was clipped by 5 bases and J by 4 bases, with 14 bases between them. Germline lookup yields CDR1 MNHNY and CDR2 SVGAGI (reference sequence). The CDR3 sequence is 14 residues long. The CDR3 region is CASSKTGVGETQYF. The DNA of the CDR3 is TGTGCCAGCAGTAAAACGGGAGTAGGAGAGACCCAGTACTTC.

Many counts were recorded for this clonotype. The V and J genes are TRBV28 and TRBJ2-7; tentatively, D is TRBD2 (5 bases). Trimming pared 3 bases from V and 3 bases from J, leaving 12 bases between. Germline V lookup: CDR1 MDHEN, CDR2 SYDVKM. The CDR3 length is 14 residues. CDR3 nucleotide sequence: TGTGCCAGCAGTTTTAATTTCGGGGACTACGAGCAGTACTTC. It encodes CASSFNFGDYEQYF. Drawing the rest from reference TRBV28 and TRBJ2-7, the complete variable domain is DVKVTQSSRYLVKRTGEKVFLECVQDMDHENMFWYRQDPGLGLRLIYFSYDVKMKEKGDIPEGYSVSREKKERFSLILESASTNQTSMYLCASSFNFGDYEQYFGPGTRLTVT.

This clonotype was observed many times. CDR3 in DNA: TGCAGCGTCACGGGACTGACTGAGCAGTACTTC. Protein product: CSVTGLTEQYF. The chain recombines TRBV29-1 with TRBJ2-7; D may be TRBD2 (6 bases). Germline CDR1 SQVTM, CDR2 ANQGSEA. This CDR3 spans 11 amino acids. Trimming removed 6 bases at V and 7 bases at J, with 13 bases between.

The chain links TRBV20-1 to TRBJ1-6; D call uncertain. Germline-derived CDR1 and CDR2 are DFQATT and SNEGSKA (reference sequence). V dropped 7 bases and J dropped 2 bases, with 12 bases sitting between them. CDR3 length: 14 amino acids. The CDR3 sequence: CSGKSATYNSPLHF. CDR3 DNA sequence: TGCAGTGGAAAATCAGCCACCTATAATTCACCCCTCCACTTT.

This clonotype was recorded at least ten times. The chain couples TRBV19 to TRBJ1-1, with TRBD1 matching 7 bases. Germline CDR1 LNHDA, CDR2 SQIVND (reference sequence). The J segment lost 3 bases and the V segment lost 3 bases, leaving 4 bases of the junction unmatched. This CDR3 contains 14 residues. The CDR3 loop is CASSILGTDTEAFF. DNA of the CDR3: TGTGCCAGTAGTATTTTGGGGACAGACACTGAAGCTTTCTTT.

This clonotype was counted many times. The chain links TRBV28 to TRBJ2-7; 8 bases are shared with TRBD2. Losses at the gene ends were 5 bases for V and 6 bases for J; bases not matched to a gene: 6. The length of the CDR3 is 13 residues. CDR1 MDHEN and CDR2 SYDVKM come from the germline V gene. DNA of the CDR3: TGTGCCAGCAGTGTCTTACTAGCGGCCGAGCAGTACTTC. This codes for CASSVLLAAEQYF.

The chain is built from TRBV30 and TRBJ1-1; D gene ambiguous. Germline-derived CDR1 and CDR2 are GTSNPN and SVGIG (reference sequence). This CDR3 contains 13 residues. Trimming pared 0 bases from V and 4 bases from J, leaving 9 bases between. CDR3: CAWSVMDGTEAFF. The DNA for the CDR3 is TGTGCCTGGAGTGTGATGGACGGCACTGAAGCTTTCTTT. The full variable domain, its missing parts supplied by reference TRBV30 and TRBJ1-1, is SQTIHQWPATLVQPVGSPLSLECTVEGTSNPNLYWYRQAAGRGLQLLFYSVGIGQISSEVPQNLSASRPQDRQFILSSKKLLLSDSGFYLCAWSVMDGTEAFFGQGTRLTVV.

This clonotype was seen repeatedly, ten times or more. V and J are TRBV12-3 or TRBV12-4 and TRBJ1-5, with TRBD1 as a possible D gene (6 bases). There are 14 residues in the CDR3. V was clipped by 3 bases and J by 1 base, with 7 bases between them. CDR3 nucleotides: TGTGCCAGCAGTTTCGGACAGAGCAATCAGCCCCAGCATTTT. Translating gives CASSFGQSNQPQHF.